The 31 T cell receptor beta chains listed next were all sequenced from one sample in a study of T-cell reconstitution after alpha-beta-depleted transplantation in children. Unique molecular identifiers were used in preparing the TCRbeta library. TCRdb fed the PCR reads into MiXCR, producing one record per CDR3 protein. This sample has 100,000 or so distinct CDR3 sequences, with about a quarter found just once. Source: PBMCs, taken before TCRalphabeta/CD19-depleted stem cell transplant. The origin of the receptors is a boy between 2 and 10 years old with acute lymphoblastic leukemia, due to receive a stem cell transplant.

This clonotype showed up many times. CDR3 protein: CASSVDWETADTQYF. CDR3 DNA: TGTGCCAGCAGCGTAGACTGGGAGACTGCAGATACGCAGTATTTT. J is TRBJ2-3 and V is TRBV9; D might be TRBD2 (5 bases). The CDR3 length is 15 residues. The V and J ends lost 0 bases and 4 bases respectively, with 12 bases between them. The germline V gene has CDR1 SGDLS and CDR2 YYNGEE.

This clonotype was found a few times. The chain uses TRBV29-1 and TRBJ2-7; D is possibly TRBD1 (5 bases). This CDR3 region has 15 residues. V lost 0 bases to trimming and J lost 0 bases, with 12 bases between them. The germline V gene has CDR1 SQVTM and CDR2 ANQGSEA. Written as DNA, the CDR3 is TGCAGCGTTGAAGACCCCGTGGGGCCCTCCTACGAGCAGTACTTC. It is translated as CSVEDPVGPSYEQYF.

This clonotype was detected only a few times. V gene TRBV5-5 combines with J gene TRBJ2-7; D gene uncertain. The CDR3 has 13 amino acids. Trimming pared 4 bases from V and 0 bases from J, leaving 8 bases between. Germline V lookup: CDR1 SGHKS, CDR2 YYEKEE (reference sequence). The DNA of the CDR3 is TGTGCCAGCAGCAACTTCAGCTCCTACGAGCAGTACTTC. It codes for CASSNFSSYEQYF.

This chain links TRBV15 with TRBJ1-2, with D possibly TRBD1 on 5 matching bases. The CDR3 extends over 13 amino acids. Trimming stripped 0 bases from V and 7 bases from J, with 9 bases between. Germline assignment: CDR1 LNHNV and CDR2 YYDKDF (reference sequence). The CDR3 sequence is CATSRDSRGGYTF. The CDR3 DNA reads as TGTGCCACCAGCAGAGATAGTAGGGGTGGCTACACCTTC.

There are many counts of this clonotype. The V gene is TRBV6-2 or TRBV6-3, the J gene TRBJ1-1; no firm D call. V lost 6 bases and J 8 bases, leaving 10 bases between the germline ends. The CDR3 is 11 residues long. Per germline, CDR1 MNHEY and CDR2 SVGEGT. CDR3 DNA: TGTGCCAGCAGCCCCGGGTTAGAAGCTTTCTTT. It is translated as CASSPGLEAFF.

The genes are TRBV20-1 and TRBJ2-1; D is possibly TRBD2 (5 bases). Germline CDR1 and CDR2: DFQATT and SNEGSKA (reference sequence). This CDR3 has 11 amino acids. V lost 5 bases, J lost 8 bases, and 10 bases lay in between. In nucleotides, the CDR3 is TGCAGTGCTGAGCTCGGGGATGAGCAGTTCTTC. Translation: CSAELGDEQFF.

A few counts support this clonotype. The chain uses TRBV28 and TRBJ1-4; D may be TRBD1 (5 bases). The CDR3 extends over 13 amino acids. Germline V gene lookup returns CDR1 MDHEN and CDR2 SYDVKM. Deletions cut 6 bases from V and 7 bases from J, with 12 bases between. DNA of the CDR3: TGTGCCAGCAGCCCGGGGGACGGTGAAAAACTGTTTTTT. As protein: CASSPGDGEKLFF.

The chain combines TRBV7-2 with TRBJ2-4; D uncertain. CDR1 is SGHTA, CDR2 FQGNSA, per germline. Trimming cost V 5 bases and J 0 bases, with 14 bases left between them. The CDR3 loop spans 16 amino acids. CDR3 loop: CASSEPGYLAKNIQYF. CDR3 sequence (DNA): TGTGCCAGCAGCGAGCCGGGCTATTTAGCCAAAAACATTCAGTACTTC.

The chain uses TRBV7-9 and TRBJ2-5; 12 bases are a match to TRBD2. CDR1 SEHNR and CDR2 FQNEAQ come from the germline V gene (reference sequence). J was trimmed by 5 bases and V by 4 bases; bases with no gene match: 5. CDR3 length equals 15 residues. The CDR3 bases are TGTGCCAGCAGCTCCGGACTAGCGGGATCTGAGACCCAGTACTTC. Amino acids: CASSSGLAGSETQYF. The complete variable domain, with remaining parts taken from reference TRBV7-9 and TRBJ2-5, reads DTGVSQNPRHKITKRGQNVTFRCDPISEHNRLYWYRQTLGQGPEFLTYFQNEAQLEKSRLLSDRFSAERPKGSFSTLEIQRTEQGDSAMYLCASSSGLAGSETQYFGPGTRLLVL.

V and J are TRBV5-1 and TRBJ2-1, with TRBD1 matching over 8 bases. The CDR3 consists of 15 residues. Unmatched junction bases numbered 9, after V lost 3 bases and J lost 7 bases. Per the germline V gene, CDR1 is SGHRS and CDR2 is YFSETQ. CDR3 nucleotide sequence: TGCGCCAGCAGCTGGGGCGGACAGGGACTGAATGAGCAGTTCTTC. Amino acids: CASSWGGQGLNEQFF.

The J gene is TRBJ2-7, the V gene TRBV7-9; D may match TRBD1 or TRBD2 (5 bases each). Trimming cost V 3 bases and J 7 bases, with 13 bases left between them. In germline, CDR1 is SEHNR, CDR2 FQNEAQ (reference sequence). The CDR3 extends over 13 amino acids. The CDR3 region is CASSFTPGPEQYF. For the CDR3, the DNA is TGTGCCAGCAGCTTCACTCCGGGACCAGAGCAGTACTTC.

Only one count was recorded for this clonotype. The chain employs TRBV6-1 and TRBJ2-3; D not resolved. Looked up from germline, CDR1 is MNHNS and CDR2 is SASEGT. The CDR3 loop spans 14 amino acids. Trimming cost V 1 base and J 6 bases, with 11 bases left between them. CDR3 amino acids: CASSEVTEGDTQYF. DNA for the CDR3: TGTGCCAGCAGTGAAGTGACCGAAGGGGATACGCAGTATTTT.

The rearrangement links TRBV20-1 to TRBJ2-2; D possibly corresponds to TRBD1 (5 bases). V dropped 4 bases and J dropped 2 bases, with 11 bases sitting between them. CDR1 is DFQATT and CDR2 is SNEGSKA in the germline V gene (reference sequence). The CDR3 totals 14 residues. Written as DNA, the CDR3 is TGCAGTGCTAAAGCGACAGATAACACCGGGGAGCTGTTTTTT. This codes for CSAKATDNTGELFF.

In its sample, this clonotype was seen once. This sequence joins TRBV7-2 and TRBJ2-1; D is ambiguous. V was clipped by 0 bases and J by 7 bases, with 10 bases between them. The CDR3 covers 14 residues. From germline, CDR1 is SGHTA and CDR2 FQGNSA. The CDR3 is CASSLASLGNEQFF. The CDR3 coding sequence is TGTGCCAGCAGCTTAGCGAGCCTGGGGAATGAGCAGTTCTTC.

This clonotype was seen more than once but under ten times. The chain couples TRBV7-2 to TRBJ2-7, with D possibly being TRBD1 (5 bases). The CDR3 loop spans 13 amino acids. Per germline, CDR1 SGHTA and CDR2 FQGNSA. Trimming pared 3 bases from V and 2 bases from J, leaving 8 bases between. The CDR3: CASSFSRAYEQYF. The CDR3, as DNA: TGTGCCAGCAGCTTTAGCAGGGCCTACGAGCAGTACTTC. Full variable domain (remainder filled in from reference TRBV7-2 and TRBJ2-7): GAGVSQSPSNKVTEKGKDVELRCDPISGHTALYWYRQSLGQGLEFLIYFQGNSAPDKSGLPSDRFSAERTGGSVSTLTIQRTQQEDSAVYLCASSFSRAYEQYFGPGTRLTVT.

This clonotype was recorded a few times. The gene calls are TRBV5-1 and TRBJ2-3; D may be TRBD2 (6 bases). V dropped 1 base and J dropped 4 bases, with 13 bases sitting between them. The CDR3 runs to 15 residues. Germline CDR1 reads SGHRS; CDR2 reads YFSETQ. The CDR3, as DNA: TGCGCCAGCAGCTTGTTCATTTCTAGCGCAGATACGCAGTATTTT. This gives the protein CASSLFISSADTQYF.

This clonotype showed up just a few times. This CDR3 is CASSLAPGYLGNTGELFF. The DNA of the CDR3 is TGTGCCAGCAGTTTAGCTCCGGGGTACCTAGGAAACACCGGGGAGCTGTTTTTT. The V call is TRBV12-3 or TRBV12-4, the J call TRBJ2-2; the D gene is possibly TRBD2 (5 bases). The CDR3 has 18 residues. Between the trimmed V and J ends, which lost 0 bases and 2 bases, there was a span of 16 bases.

This clonotype was seen ten or more times. The chain joins TRBV9 to TRBJ2-1, with unresolved D. CDR3 length equals 15 residues. Germline CDR1 SGDLS, CDR2 YYNGEE. V dropped 0 bases and J dropped 0 bases, with 7 bases sitting between them. Here the CDR3 DNA reads TGTGCCAGCAGCGTAGTGGTTAGCTCCTACAATGAGCAGTTCTTC. Translation gives CASSVVVSSYNEQFF.

The chain has TRBV5-1 and TRBJ2-1; 7 positions match TRBD2. Germline V lookup: CDR1 SGHRS, CDR2 YFSETQ. The length of the CDR3 is 16 residues. The junction had 11 bases not matched to a gene; V was cut back by 0 bases and J by 8 bases. The CDR3 nucleotides are TGCGCCAGCAGCTTGGAAAGCGGGTTGGCGGGAGATGAGCAGTTCTTC. This codes for CASSLESGLAGDEQFF.

CDR3 in amino acids: CSARQGETQYF. The DNA for the CDR3 is TGCAGTGCTAGGCAGGGGGAGACCCAGTACTTC. The chain uses TRBV20-1 and TRBJ2-5; maybe TRBD1 (6 bases). The V end was cut by 3 bases, the J end by 5 bases, with 7 bases between. Germline-derived CDR1 and CDR2 are DFQATT and SNEGSKA (reference sequence). The CDR3 runs 11 residues.

The V gene is TRBV25-1, the J gene TRBJ2-1; D uncertain. CDR3 size: 13 residues. V lost 4 bases and J 6 bases, leaving 10 bases between the germline ends. From germline, CDR1 is MGHDK and CDR2 SYGVNS. DNA of the CDR3: TGTGCCAGCAGTGTTCGGTGGACCAATGAGCAGTTCTTC. Translating gives CASSVRWTNEQFF.

The table lists this clonotype with a count of one. V gene TRBV20-1 combines with J gene TRBJ2-7; 11 positions agree with TRBD2. Looked up from germline, CDR1 is DFQATT and CDR2 is SNEGSKA (reference sequence). Unmatched junction bases numbered 3, after V lost 2 bases and J lost 0 bases. This CDR3 is 15 amino acids long. DNA for the CDR3: TGCAGTGCTAGACCTACTAGCGGGAGCTCCTACGAGCAGTACTTC. Its protein is CSARPTSGSSYEQYF.

This clonotype was seen more than once but under ten times. The genes are TRBV10-3 and TRBJ1-2; TRBD1 matches 10 bases. The length of the CDR3 is 16 residues. Germline CDR1 reads ENHRY; CDR2 reads SYGVKD. The V and J ends lost 6 bases and 2 bases, in that order; junction bases with no gene match: 9. This chain's CDR3 is CAISRTSTGGNYGYTF. In DNA, the CDR3 is TGTGCCATCAGCCGTACTTCGACAGGGGGCAACTATGGCTACACCTTC.

This clonotype appeared many times. The chain combines TRBV20-1 with TRBJ2-1; possible D gene TRBD2, 6 bases. Germline V gene lookup returns CDR1 DFQATT and CDR2 SNEGSKA (reference sequence). There are 13 residues in the CDR3. The ends were cut back, 6 bases at V and 9 bases at J, with 18 bases in the middle. DNA of the CDR3: TGCAGTGCCTACCCGGCGGGGCTGCTTGAGCAGTTCTTC. It translates to CSAYPAGLLEQFF.

This clonotype was observed a few times. J is TRBJ2-2 and V is TRBV11-2; 7 positions match TRBD2. The CDR3 is made up of 16 amino acids. V trimming: 3 bases; J trimming: 5 bases; junction bases outside the gene matches: 9. CDR1 is SGHAT and CDR2 is FQNNGV in the germline V gene. The CDR3 DNA reads as TGTGCCAGCAGCTTGCTCCCGGGACTACTTACCGGGGAGCTGTTTTTT. Encoded protein: CASSLLPGLLTGELFF.

The chain uses TRBV4-2 and TRBJ1-1; 7 bases agree with TRBD1. The germline gives CDR1 LGHNA, CDR2 YNFKEQ. V trimming: 2 bases; J trimming: 2 bases; junction bases outside the gene matches: 5. CDR3 size: 15 residues. CDR3: CASSQSRTGNTEAFF. The CDR3, as DNA: TGTGCCAGCAGCCAAAGTAGGACAGGCAACACTGAAGCTTTCTTT.

This rearrangement joins TRBV28 to TRBJ1-4; D is unclear. V was shortened by 3 bases and J by 7 bases, with 12 bases between the two germline ends. CDR1 and CDR2 from the germline V gene are MDHEN and SYDVKM. The CDR3 runs 14 residues. The CDR3 DNA follows: TGTGCCAGCAGTTTGTCTCCCCGCGGTGAAAAACTGTTTTTT. This gives the protein CASSLSPRGEKLFF.

This clonotype was counted many times. This chain uses TRBV5-5 with TRBJ1-6; D may be TRBD1 (5 bases). There are 17 residues in the CDR3. Germline loops: CDR1 SGHKS, CDR2 YYEKEE (reference sequence). V was trimmed by 7 bases and J by 4 bases, leaving 21 bases between them. The chain's CDR3 is CASGYGTLDLYNSPLHF. CDR3 in DNA: TGTGCCAGCGGATACGGGACGCTTGACTTGTATAATTCACCCCTCCACTTT.

V gene TRBV9 combines with J gene TRBJ2-1, with 9 bases aligning to TRBD2. This CDR3 spans 17 amino acids. From germline, CDR1 is SGDLS and CDR2 YYNGEE. Trimming removed 3 bases from V and 4 bases from J; junction bases left unmatched: 11. The CDR3 here is CASSARASGISYNEQFF. CDR3 DNA: TGTGCCAGCAGCGCCCGCGCTAGCGGGATTTCATACAATGAGCAGTTCTTC.

The chain combines TRBV28 with TRBJ2-1, with 10 bases matching TRBD2. Losses at the gene ends were 6 bases for V and 3 bases for J; bases not matched to a gene: 8. The CDR3 runs to 16 residues. CDR1 is MDHEN and CDR2 is SYDVKM in the germline V gene. The CDR3 region is CASRQSASGGYNEQFF. CDR3 nucleotide sequence: TGTGCCAGCAGACAATCGGCTAGCGGGGGCTACAATGAGCAGTTCTTC.

The genes are TRBV28 and TRBJ1-2; D is ambiguous. This CDR3 spans 14 amino acids. Deletions cut 5 bases from V and 5 bases from J, with 15 bases between. Germline CDR1 MDHEN, CDR2 SYDVKM. In DNA form, the CDR3 reads TGTGCCAGCAGTCTTCACGCGGGGAGATATGGCTACACCTTC. As protein: CASSLHAGRYGYTF.